This is a list of T cell receptor beta chains from one sample in a study of Graves' ophthalmopathy and Graves' hyperthyroidism. From the multiplex PCR reads, TCRdb called clonotypes with MiXCR, one entry per CDR3 protein. The profile covers hundreds of thousands of distinct CDR3 sequences, with around a fifth appearing a single time and around two fifths taken by the ten largest. The sequenced sample consisted of peripheral blood. Source of these receptors: a woman in her 50s with Graves' ophthalmopathy. Each CDR3 is given with its conserved first and last residue. The order of the fields is J gene, clone size, V gene, CDR3 length, D gene, CDR3 DNA, CDR3 protein. The D gene is left open where the match is weak. Clone size, where shown, is once, few, many, or a class for clones that have expanded.

>TRBJ2-2|-|TRBV5-1|15|-
TGCGCCAGCAGCTTGGACGGGAGAAGCACCGGGAAGCTGTTTTTT
CASSLDGRSTGKLFF
>TRBJ1-1|many|TRBV10-1|13|-
TGCGCCAGCAGTTTTACACCGGGGACTGAAGCTTTCTTT
CASSFTPGTEAFF
>TRBJ2-5|many|TRBV29-1|18|TRBD2
TGCAGCGTTGAAGACCCCTCGGTCGGAGCGGGACGGGAAGAGACCCAGTACTTC
CSVEDPSVGAGREETQYF
>TRBJ1-2|-|TRBV4-2|15|-
TGTGCCAGCAGCCAGGACCCCAGGGGTAGCCATGGCTACACCTTC
CASSQDPRGSHGYTF
>TRBJ2-7|many|TRBV20-1|16|TRBD2
TGCAGTGCTAGATCCGGGACTAGCGGGAGGGAGTACGAGCAGTACTTC
CSARSGTSGREYEQYF
>TRBJ1-2|many|TRBV7-3|14|-
TGTGCCAGCAGCTTAACAGAGGGCGGCTATGGCTACACCTTC
CASSLTEGGYGYTF
>TRBJ2-7|few|TRBV12-3/TRBV12-4|14|-
TGTGCCAGCAGTTTGCGGCGTAGCTCCTACGAGCAGTACTTC
CASSLRRSSYEQYF
>TRBJ1-5|many|TRBV7-9|14|-
TGTGCCAGCAGCCGGGACGTGGGGAGGGAGCCCCAGCATTTT
CASSRDVGREPQHF
>TRBJ1-3|many|TRBV30|14|-
TGTGCCTGGAGTAGAGGTGACTCTGGAAACACCATATATTTT
CAWSRGDSGNTIYF
>TRBJ2-1|many|TRBV12-3/TRBV12-4|14|TRBD1
TGTGCCAGCAGATCAGGACAGGGGAGGAATGAGCAGTTCTTC
CASRSGQGRNEQFF
>TRBJ2-7|few|TRBV11-2|16|-
TGTGCCAGCAGCGCCGGACAACCAGGGGTCACCTACGAGCAGTACTTC
CASSAGQPGVTYEQYF
>TRBJ1-1|few|TRBV11-2|16|-
TGTGCCAGCAGCCCCTCGGTGGGGCTCATCCCCACTGAAGCTTTCTTT
CASSPSVGLIPTEAFF
>TRBJ2-7|many|TRBV20-1|18|-
TGCAGTGCTAGAGATCTCCGACCCCGGGGCAGGGGCGACTACGAGCAGTACTTC
CSARDLRPRGRGDYEQYF
>TRBJ2-2|many|TRBV28|16|TRBD2
TGTGCCAGCAGTTCTGCCGGGACTAGCGGGACCGGGGAGCTGTTTTTT
CASSSAGTSGTGELFF
>TRBJ2-5|many|TRBV30|14|-
TGTGCCTGGAGTAGCGGAGCGGGTATTGGGACCCAGTACTTC
CAWSSGAGIGTQYF
>TRBJ1-4|many|TRBV10-3|14|-
TGTGCCATCAGTGAAGGTCAGGGTAACGAAAAACTGTTTTTT
CAISEGQGNEKLFF
>TRBJ1-6|many|TRBV12-3/TRBV12-4|15|TRBD1
TGTGCCAGCAGTCGGACAGGGGCCCGGGGAGCACCCCTCCACTTT
CASSRTGARGAPLHF
>TRBJ1-5|many|TRBV28|16|-
TGTGCCAGCAGTTCCCTCGACAGTTATAGCAATCAGCCCCAGCATTTT
CASSSLDSYSNQPQHF
>TRBJ2-2|many|TRBV6-5|14|-
TGTGCCAGCAGCCCAGCCTTTGACGGCGGGGAGCTGTTTTTT
CASSPAFDGGELFF
>TRBJ2-2|once|TRBV5-1|15|TRBD1
TGCGCCAGCCGTCTGGGACAGGAGATAACCGGGGAGCTGTTTTTT
CASRLGQEITGELFF
>TRBJ2-5|many|TRBV7-9|16|TRBD2
TGTGCCAGCAGCTTAGACCTAGCGGGAGTGGGGGAGACCCAGTACTTC
CASSLDLAGVGETQYF
>TRBJ2-5|many|TRBV20-1|16|TRBD2
TGCAGTGCTAGTCTTTGGATAGCGGGAGGTCAAGAGACCCAGTACTTC
CSASLWIAGGQETQYF
>TRBJ1-2|many|TRBV12-3/TRBV12-4|17|TRBD1
TGTGCCAGCAGCCCCGGACAGGGGGCGCGGTATTTTCATGGCTACACCTTC
CASSPGQGARYFHGYTF
>TRBJ1-1|many|TRBV4-2|17|TRBD1
TGTGCCAGCAGCCCAGACAGGGTATGGGGTTCGAACACTGAAGCTTTCTTT
CASSPDRVWGSNTEAFF
>TRBJ2-7|many|TRBV27|13|-
TGTGCCAGCTCGGGCAGGGGAGTCTACGAGCAGTACTTC
CASSGRGVYEQYF